This TCR beta chain was sequenced for a study of shared clonotypes between healthy human individuals. Per the germline V gene, CDR1 is SNHLY and CDR2 is FYNNEI. Trimming removed 8 bases at V and 4 bases at J, with 17 bases between. This CDR3 region has 14 residues. Profiling relied on immunoSEQ multiplex PCR, and the TCRdb table lists in-frame clones only, not all of them. The data show about 580,000 clones, nearly 98% seen once. With regard to this clone: Its target is not known.

Broader study findings: Rarefaction showed that sequencing of sorted subsets was incomplete (despite large depth).

CD45RO-negative, CCR7-positively selected cells formed the naive CD8 fraction, excluding terminally differentiated effector memory CD45RA+ cells. The specimen was naive CD8+ T cells sorted from blood. The rearrangement uses TRBV2 and TRBJ1-2, with TRBD1 as a possible D gene (5 bases). The sequence was collected from a man in his thirties or forties in good health. The CDR3 nucleotides are TGTGCCAGCGACACGACGGCCGGGACCTATGGCTACACCTTC. Its protein product is CASDTTAGTYGYTF.